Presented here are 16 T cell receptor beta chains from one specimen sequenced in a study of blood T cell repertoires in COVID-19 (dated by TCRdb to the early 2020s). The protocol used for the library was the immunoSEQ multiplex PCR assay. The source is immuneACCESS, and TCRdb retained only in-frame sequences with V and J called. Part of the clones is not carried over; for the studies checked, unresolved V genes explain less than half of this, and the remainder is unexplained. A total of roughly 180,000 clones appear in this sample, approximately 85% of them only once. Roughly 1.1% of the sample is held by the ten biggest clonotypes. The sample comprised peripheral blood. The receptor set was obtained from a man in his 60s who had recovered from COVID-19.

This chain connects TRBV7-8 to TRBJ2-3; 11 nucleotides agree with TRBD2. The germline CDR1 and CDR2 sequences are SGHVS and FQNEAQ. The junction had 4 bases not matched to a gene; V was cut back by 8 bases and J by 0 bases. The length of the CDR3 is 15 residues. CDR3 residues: CASVLAGASTDTQYF. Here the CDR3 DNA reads TGTGCCAGCGTACTAGCGGGAGCTAGCACAGATACGCAGTATTTT.

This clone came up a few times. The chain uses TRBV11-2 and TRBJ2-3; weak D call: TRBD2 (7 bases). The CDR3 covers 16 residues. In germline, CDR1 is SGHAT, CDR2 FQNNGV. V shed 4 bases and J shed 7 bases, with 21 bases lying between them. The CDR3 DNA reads TGTGCCAGCAGCTCGGCCCGGGGGGCGGTAGGATATACGCAGTATTTT. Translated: CASSSARGAVGYTQYF.

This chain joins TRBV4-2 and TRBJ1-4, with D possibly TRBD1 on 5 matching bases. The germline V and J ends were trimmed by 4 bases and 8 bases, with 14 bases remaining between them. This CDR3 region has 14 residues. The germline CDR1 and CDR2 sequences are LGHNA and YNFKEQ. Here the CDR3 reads CASSPGTSTEKLFF. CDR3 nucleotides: TGTGCCAGCAGCCCCGGGACTAGTACGGAAAAACTGTTTTTT.

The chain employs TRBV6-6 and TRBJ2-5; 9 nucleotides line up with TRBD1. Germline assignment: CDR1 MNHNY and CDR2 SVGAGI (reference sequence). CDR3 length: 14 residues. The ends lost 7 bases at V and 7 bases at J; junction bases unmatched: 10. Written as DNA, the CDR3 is TGTGCCAGCACCCGACCGGGACAGGGAGTGACCCAGTACTTC. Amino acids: CASTRPGQGVTQYF.

CDR3 in DNA: TGTGCCAGCAGTTCCGCGGACAGGGGGCAATCACCCCTCCACTTT. It codes for CASSSADRGQSPLHF. This sequence joins TRBV6-5 and TRBJ1-6, with TRBD1 matching 11 bases. This CDR3 is built from 15 residues. Trimming took 4 bases from V and 10 from J; bases not matched to a gene: 6. From germline, CDR1 is MNHEY and CDR2 SVGAGI.

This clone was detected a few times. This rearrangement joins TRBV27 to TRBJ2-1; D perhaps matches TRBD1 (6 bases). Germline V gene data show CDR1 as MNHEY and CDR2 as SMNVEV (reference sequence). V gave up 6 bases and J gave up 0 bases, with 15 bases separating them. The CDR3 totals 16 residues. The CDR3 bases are TGTGCCAGCAGGGCCAACAGGGTCCTCTCCTACAATGAGCAGTTCTTC. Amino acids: CASRANRVLSYNEQFF.

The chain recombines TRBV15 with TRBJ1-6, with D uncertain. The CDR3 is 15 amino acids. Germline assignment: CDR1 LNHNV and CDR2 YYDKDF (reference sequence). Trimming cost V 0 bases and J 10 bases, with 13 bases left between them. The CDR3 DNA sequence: TGTGCCACCAGCAGAGAGCGGTTTCCGGGGTCACCCCTCCACTTT. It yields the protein CATSRERFPGSPLHF. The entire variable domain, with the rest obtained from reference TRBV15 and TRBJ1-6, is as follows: DAMVIQNPRYQVTQFGKPVTLSCSQTLNHNVMYWYQQKSSQAPKLLFHYYDKDFNNEADTPDNFQSRRPNTSFCFLDIRSPGLGDTAMYLCATSRERFPGSPLHFGNGTRLTVT.

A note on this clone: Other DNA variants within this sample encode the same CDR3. CDR3 loop: CASSLQENTEAFF. Written as DNA, the CDR3 is TGTGCCAGCAGCCTACAGGAGAACACTGAAGCTTTCTTT. The genes are TRBV7-3 and TRBJ1-1, with D possibly being TRBD1 (5 bases). V lost 5 bases, J lost 1 base, and 8 bases lay in between. The CDR3 length is 13 residues. Germline CDR1 SGHTA, CDR2 FQGTGA.

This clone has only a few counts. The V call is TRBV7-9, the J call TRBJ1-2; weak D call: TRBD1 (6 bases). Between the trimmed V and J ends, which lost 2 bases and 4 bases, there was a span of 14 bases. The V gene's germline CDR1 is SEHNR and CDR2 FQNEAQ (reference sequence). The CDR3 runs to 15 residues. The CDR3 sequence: CASSLPEQGFYGYTF. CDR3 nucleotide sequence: TGTGCCAGCAGCTTACCCGAACAGGGATTCTATGGCTACACCTTC.

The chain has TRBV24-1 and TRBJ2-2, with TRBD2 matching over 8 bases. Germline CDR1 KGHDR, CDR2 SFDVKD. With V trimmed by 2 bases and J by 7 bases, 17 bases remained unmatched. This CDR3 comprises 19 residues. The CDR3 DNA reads TGTGCCACCAGTGATTCTCAGGGGAAGGCGGGGGGAGTTGTCGGGGAGCTGTTTTTT. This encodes CATSDSQGKAGGVVGELFF.

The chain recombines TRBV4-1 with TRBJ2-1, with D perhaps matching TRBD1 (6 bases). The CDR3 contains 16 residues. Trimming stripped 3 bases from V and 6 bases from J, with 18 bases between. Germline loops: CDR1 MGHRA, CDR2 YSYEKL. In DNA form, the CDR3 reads TGCGCCAGCAGCCACCCTTCCAGGGGTTGGTTCAATGAGCAGTTCTTC. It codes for CASSHPSRGWFNEQFF.

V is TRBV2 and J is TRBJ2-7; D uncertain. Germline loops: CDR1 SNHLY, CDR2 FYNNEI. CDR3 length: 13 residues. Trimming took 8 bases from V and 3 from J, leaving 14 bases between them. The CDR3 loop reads CASADYIGYEQYF. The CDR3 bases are TGTGCCAGCGCGGATTATATCGGCTACGAGCAGTACTTC. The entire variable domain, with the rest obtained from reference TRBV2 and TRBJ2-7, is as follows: EPEVTQTPSHQVTQMGQEVILRCVPISNHLYFYWYRQILGQKVEFLVSFYNNEISEKSEIFDDQFSVERPDGSNFTLKIRSTKLEDSAMYFCASADYIGYEQYFGPGTRLTVT.

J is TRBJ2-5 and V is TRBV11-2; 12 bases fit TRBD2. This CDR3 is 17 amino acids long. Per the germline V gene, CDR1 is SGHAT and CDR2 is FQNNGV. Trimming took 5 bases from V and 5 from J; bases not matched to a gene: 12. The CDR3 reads CASSLTSGGLSGETQYF. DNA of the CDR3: TGTGCCAGCAGCCTGACTAGCGGGGGACTATCCGGGGAGACCCAGTACTTC.

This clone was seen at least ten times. The CDR3 bases are TGCGCCAGCAGCTGGACGGGACAGGGTCAGCCCCAGCATTTT. Translated, it gives CASSWTGQGQPQHF. The J gene is TRBJ1-5, the V gene TRBV5-1, with 9 bases fitting TRBD1. The germline V gene has CDR1 SGHRS and CDR2 YFSETQ. The V and J ends lost 3 bases and 6 bases, in that order; junction bases with no gene match: 4. The CDR3 is 14 residues long.

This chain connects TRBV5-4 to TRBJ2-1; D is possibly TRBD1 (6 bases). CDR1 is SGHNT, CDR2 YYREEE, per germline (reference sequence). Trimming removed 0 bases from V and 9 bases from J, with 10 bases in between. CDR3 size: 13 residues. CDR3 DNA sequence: TGTGCCAGCAGCTTGGATGGACAGTTTGAGCAGTTCTTC. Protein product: CASSLDGQFEQFF.

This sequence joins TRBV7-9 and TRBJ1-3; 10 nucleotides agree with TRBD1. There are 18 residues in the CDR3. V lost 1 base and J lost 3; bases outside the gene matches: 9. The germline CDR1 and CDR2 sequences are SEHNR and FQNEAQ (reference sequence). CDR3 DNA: TGTGCCAGCAGCTTAGGGGACAGGGGATTCAAGGTTGGAAACACCATATATTTT. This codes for CASSLGDRGFKVGNTIYF.